A single sample gave rise to the 15 T cell receptor beta chains below, sequenced in a study of CD8+ T cells in alopecia areata. A panel of CD4, CD8alpha, NKG2D, NKG2ACE and other markers served to sort pooled cutaneous lymph node cells. Following RNA extraction, reverse transcription yielded cDNA that acted as the sequencing template. Measured with immunoSEQ multiplex PCR; TCRdb has only the in-frame clones, and not every one. Recorded here are 200,000 to 300,000 clones, none singletons. The specimen was CD4+ T cells sorted from a lymph node. These receptors all come from a C3H/HeJ mouse with alopecia areata. Strain haplotype (MHC): H2-k.

Note on this clone: Mouse gene names apply. The observed sequence ends 4 residues before the CDR3 terminus, with the missing tail filled in from the germline J gene. The chain uses TRBV3 and TRBJ2-4; 8 positions match TRBD2. Germline V gene sequence: CDR1 SNHLY, CDR2 FYNGKV (reference sequence). Trimming removed 1 base from V and 0 bases from J; junction bases left unmatched: 3. This CDR3 has 16 amino acids. The CDR3 sequence is CASSLGGGPSQNTLYF. Incomplete CDR3 DNA: TGTGCCAGCAGCTTAGGGGGGGGCCCTAGTCAAAAC.

Concerning this clone itself: Each gene name is a mouse one. The sequence runs out 4 residues before the end of the CDR3; the remainder is reconstructed from the germline J gene. This chain connects TRBV19 to TRBJ1-2; D possibly corresponds to TRBD1 (6 bases). V shed 4 bases and J shed 0 bases, with 10 bases lying between them. Germline CDR1 reads FNHDT; CDR2 reads SITEND (reference sequence). The CDR3 is 14 residues long. Incomplete CDR3 DNA: TGTGCCAGCAGTCTCCGGACAGCAAACTCC. It encodes CASSLRTANS. The full-length CDR3 reads as CASSLRTANSDYTF.

A remark on this clone: Genes and germline are mouse. The read stops 4 residues short of the end of the CDR3; the missing end is completed from the germline J gene. This chain joins TRBV1 and TRBJ2-2; 10 bases are shared with TRBD2. V trimming: 5 bases; J trimming: 0 bases; junction bases outside the gene matches: 3. Germline lookup yields CDR1 NSQYPW and CDR2 LRSPGD (reference sequence). The CDR3 totals 16 residues. This chain's CDR3 is CTCSTTGGANTGQLYF. CDR3 DNA, as far as it was read: TGCACCTGCAGTACCACTGGGGGGGCAAACACCGGG.

Turning to this clone: The gene names here belong to mouse. Other nucleotide sequences in the sample specify the same CDR3. This CDR3 is CTCSAKGLGYEQYF. The sequenced CDR3 bases are TGCACCTGCAGTGCGAAGGGACTGGGCTAT. The rearrangement links TRBV1 to TRBJ2-7; 9 nucleotides line up with TRBD2. The DNA ends 4 residues before the CDR3 does, and the rest of the CDR3 is filled in from the germline J gene. J lost 3 bases, V lost 3 bases, and 3 bases had no gene match. CDR1 is NSQYPW and CDR2 is LRSPGD in the germline V gene (reference sequence). This CDR3 contains 14 residues.

On this clone: The listed genes are named as in mouse. Coverage ceases 4 residues before the CDR3 finishes, and the germline J gene fills in the end. V usage is TRBV31 and J usage is TRBJ2-5; 7 bases align to TRBD1. The CDR3 is 14 amino acids. The V and J ends lost 1 base and 0 bases, in that order; junction bases with no gene match: 1. Per germline, CDR1 GKSSPN and CDR2 SITVG. CDR3 DNA (partial): TGTGCCTGGAGTCAGGGACAGAACCAAGAC. Translation: CAWSQGQNQD. The full CDR3 is CAWSQGQNQDTQYF.

For this clone: Gene names denote mouse genes. Read sequence stops 3 residues before the CDR3 end, and the germline J gene provides the missing end. This chain joins TRBV13-3 and TRBJ1-6; 9 bases map to TRBD1. TRBJ1-6 is classed as an ORF, of uncertain function. The CDR3 is 15 amino acids. The J segment lost 6 bases and the V segment lost 5 bases, leaving 6 bases of the junction unmatched. Germline CDR1 NNHDY, CDR2 SYVADS. CDR3 bases read: TGTGCCAGCAGCCCTCGACAGGGGGTTAATTCGCCC. Translation: CASSPRQGVNSP. The complete CDR3 reads CASSPRQGVNSPLYF.

Points on this clone: The gene symbols are mouse symbols. CDR3 residues: CASSPPLGGADAETLYF. The sequenced CDR3 bases are TGTGCCAGCAGCCCACCCCTGGGGGGCGCCGATGCAGAA. V is TRBV5 and J is TRBJ2-3, with 8 bases lining up with TRBD2. From the germline J gene comes the end of the CDR3, since the read stops 4 residues before it. CDR1 is LGHNA and CDR2 is YNLKQL in the germline V gene (reference sequence). This CDR3 spans 17 amino acids. The junction had 11 bases not matched to a gene; V was cut back by 4 bases and J by 2 bases.

With regard to this clone: Genes and germline come from the mouse. With the read ending 4 residues before the CDR3 end, the germline J gene is used to fill in that end. This sample also contains other DNA sequences that code for the same CDR3. V gene TRBV13-1 combines with J gene TRBJ2-4; 8 bases are a match to TRBD2. The CDR3 loop spans 16 amino acids. Germline CDR1 reads NSHNY; CDR2 reads SYGAGN. After removal of 0 bases from V and 0 bases from J, the junction contained 3 bases not matched to a gene. The CDR3 protein is CASSDGWGASQNTLYF. The CDR3 bases that were read are TGTGCCAGCAGTGATGGCTGGGGGGCTAGTCAAAAC.

This clone was seen a handful of times. Germline and genes: mouse. The read terminates 4 residues before the CDR3 end, so the remaining end is supplied by the germline J gene. Other DNA variants within this sample encode the same CDR3. This chain joins TRBV13-1 and TRBJ2-7; 9 bases match TRBD1. J gave up 3 bases and V 5 bases, and 0 bases lay outside the gene matches. There are 12 residues in the CDR3. The germline V gene encodes CDR1 NSHNY and CDR2 SYGAGN. The CDR3 protein is CASRDRGYEQYF. The part of the CDR3 DNA that was read is TGTGCCAGCAGGGACAGGGGCTAT.

Comment on this clone: Gene names and germline match the mouse. The read terminates 4 residues before the CDR3 end, so the remaining end is supplied by the germline J gene. The V and J genes are TRBV13-1 and TRBJ1-2; TRBD1 aligns across 9 bases. The germline gives CDR1 NSHNY, CDR2 SYGAGN. After removal of 4 bases from V and 4 bases from J, the junction contained 2 bases not matched to a gene. The CDR3 is 13 amino acids. The CDR3 bases that were read are TGTGCCAGCAGTCGGGACAGGGCCTCC. This codes for CASSRDRAS. The whole CDR3 region reads CASSRDRASDYTF.

A word on this clone: A single base separates this from a much larger clone, so it may be a read error. The gene names given are mouse names. The covered CDR3 bases are TGTGCCAGCATTGGACTGGGGCAAGAC. Encoded protein: CASIGLGQD. The complete CDR3 protein is CASIGLGQDTQYF. V is TRBV13-3 and J is TRBJ2-5; 9 bases map to TRBD2. Sequencing ends 4 residues short of the CDR3 end; the germline J gene provides the rest. In germline, CDR1 is NNHDY, CDR2 SYVADS. The CDR3 has 13 residues. The V segment lost 6 bases and the J segment 3 bases; nucleotides outside the gene matches: 2.

This clone was detected many times. Gene names follow the mouse nomenclature. The CDR3 goes on 4 residues after the read ends, and that part is filled in from the germline J gene. The chain uses TRBV1 and TRBJ2-2; 7 nucleotides line up with TRBD1. J was trimmed by 3 bases and V by 8 bases; bases with no gene match: 6. The CDR3 has 14 residues. The V gene's germline CDR1 is NSQYPW and CDR2 LRSPGD (reference sequence). Here the CDR3 reads CTCAQGRDTGQLYF. The part of the CDR3 DNA that was read is TGCACCTGCGCACAGGGGAGGGACACCGGG.

This clone was observed a handful of times. The listed genes are named as in mouse. Partial CDR3 DNA: TGTGCCAGCGGTGATGGGGGACAGGGGGGTGCAGAA. Amino acids: CASGDGGQGGAE. The whole CDR3 sequence reads CASGDGGQGGAETLYF. The gene calls are TRBV13-2 and TRBJ2-3; 11 bases agree with TRBD1. The DNA ends 4 residues before the CDR3 does, and the rest of the CDR3 is filled in from the germline J gene. This CDR3 is 16 amino acids long. Trimming removed 0 bases from V and 1 base from J; junction bases left unmatched: 1. Germline CDR1 and CDR2: NNHNN and SYGAGS (reference sequence).

There are a few counts of this clone. Gene names follow the mouse nomenclature. The CDR3 is CASSPGQGYSDYTF. CDR3 bases read: TGTGCCAGCAGTCCGGGACAGGGATACTCC. The rearrangement links TRBV13-1 to TRBJ1-2; 9 nucleotides line up with TRBD1. The read comes to an end 4 residues before the CDR3 does, leaving the germline J gene to fill in the end. V was pared by 4 bases and J by 3 bases, with 4 bases of the junction left unmatched. This CDR3 has 14 residues. Germline CDR1 is NSHNY and CDR2 is SYGAGN.

This clone was observed a handful of times. Mouse gene names apply. The read halts 4 residues ahead of the CDR3 end, with the missing end drawn from the germline J gene. The chain combines TRBV19 with TRBJ2-7; 10 bases match TRBD2. CDR3 length: 13 residues. The germline CDR1 and CDR2 sequences are FNHDT and SITEND (reference sequence). The ends lost 6 bases at V and 1 base at J; junction bases unmatched: 1. The CDR3 spells CASKDWGSYEQYF. CDR3 DNA, as far as it was read: TGTGCCAGCAAGGACTGGGGGTCCTAT.